The 2 T cell receptor beta chains presented below share a single source sample, sequenced in a study of blood T cells in healthy people across ages. For the second PCR, which ran for about 7 to 12 cycles, a sample-barcoded 5' primer and a J-beta primer mix were used. TCRdb reanalysed the 5' RACE reads using MiXCR and keeps one entry per CDR3 protein. The sample records over 500,000 distinct CDR3 sequences, 40% to 65% being singletons. Sequenced material: blood. The receptors here all came from an elderly woman in good health.

This clonotype came up a few times. The chain joins TRBV15 to TRBJ1-5, with 9 bases aligning to TRBD1. The germline CDR1 and CDR2 sequences are LNHNV and YYDKDF (reference sequence). This CDR3 region has 18 residues. After removal of 0 bases from V and 2 bases from J, the junction contained 8 bases not matched to a gene. The CDR3 protein is CATSRDKRTGVGNQPQHF. CDR3 coding DNA: TGTGCCACCAGCAGAGATAAGAGGACAGGGGTGGGCAATCAGCCCCAGCATTTT.

Comments on this clonotype: At one end, the junction sequence differs from germline, possibly due to a read error. The V and J genes are TRBV15 and TRBJ2-4; TRBD2 agrees at 8 bases. The CDR3 is made up of 19 amino acids. Germline V lookup: CDR1 LNHNV, CDR2 YYDKDF (reference sequence). Written as DNA, the CDR3 is TGTGCCTCCAGCAGAGATCACGGGGGGGATGGGAGAGCCAAAAACATTCAGTACTTC. Translated, it gives CASSRDHGGDGRAKNIQYF. Full variable domain (rest looked up from reference TRBV15 and TRBJ2-4): DAMVIQNPRYQVTQFGKPVTLSCSQTLNHNVMYWYQQKSSQAPKLLFHYYDKDFNNEADTPDNFQSRRPNTSFCFLDIRSPGLGDTAMYLCASSRDHGGDGRAKNIQYFGAGTRLSVL.